Sequencing of this TCR beta chain was carried out in a study of T-cell reconstitution after alpha-beta-depleted transplantation in children. Whole-study results and caveats: Surviving recipient T cells and thymic progenitors produced the high day-60 TCRbeta diversity seen in some patients. Several hundred rapidly expanded clones from non-depleted graft cells reportedly supplied alpha-beta T cells about two months post-transplant.

This clonotype was found many times. The antigen is not known. Unique molecular identifiers were built into the TCRbeta library. TCRdb re-analysed the PCR reads in MiXCR, keeping a single row per CDR3 protein. The sample has a few hundred thousand distinct CDR3 sequences, about 7% seen once. V shed 2 bases and J shed 4 bases, with 6 bases lying between them. Germline lookup yields CDR1 SGHDT and CDR2 YYEEEE. The CDR3 is made up of 13 amino acids. The chain joins TRBV5-6 to TRBJ2-2; D remains ambiguous. The input for sequencing was PBMCs, taken before TCRalphabeta/CD19-depleted stem cell transplant. The receptor's source is a boy between 2 and 10 years old with acute lymphoblastic leukemia, due to receive a stem cell transplant. The CDR3, as DNA: TGTGCCAGCAGCTTCCAGGTCACCGGGGAGCTGTTTTTT. Translation gives CASSFQVTGELFF.